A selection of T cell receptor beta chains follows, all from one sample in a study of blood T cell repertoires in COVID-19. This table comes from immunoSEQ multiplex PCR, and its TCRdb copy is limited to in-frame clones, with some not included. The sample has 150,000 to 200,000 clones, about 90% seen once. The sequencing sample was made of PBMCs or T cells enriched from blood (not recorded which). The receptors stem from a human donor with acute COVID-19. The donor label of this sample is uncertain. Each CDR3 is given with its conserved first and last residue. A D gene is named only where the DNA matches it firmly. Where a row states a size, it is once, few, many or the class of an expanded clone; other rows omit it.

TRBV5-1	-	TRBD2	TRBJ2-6	CASSLDGSGVSGANVLTF	TGCGCCAGCAGCTTGGATGGTAGCGGGGTCTCTGGGGCCAACGTCCTGACTTTC
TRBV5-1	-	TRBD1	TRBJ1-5	CASSLTGGGEPQHF	TGCGCCAGCAGTTTGACAGGGGGCGGGGAGCCCCAGCATTTT
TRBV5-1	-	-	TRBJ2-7	CASSFGPGVPYEQYF	TGCGCCAGCAGCTTCGGTCCGGGGGTCCCCTACGAGCAGTACTTC
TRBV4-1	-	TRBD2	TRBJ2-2	CASSPGLLAGFGELFF	TGCGCCAGCAGCCCGGGGTTACTAGCGGGTTTCGGGGAGCTGTTTTTT
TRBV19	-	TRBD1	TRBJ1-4	CASKVTGGNEKLFF	TGTGCCAGTAAAGTAACAGGGGGAAATGAAAAACTGTTTTTT
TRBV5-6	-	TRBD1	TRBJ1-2	CASSLSDRGYGYTF	TGTGCCAGCAGCTTAAGCGACAGGGGGTATGGCTACACCTTC
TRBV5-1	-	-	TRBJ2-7	CASSFGKVEEQYF	TGCGCCAGCAGCTTCGGTAAGGTGGAGGAGCAGTACTTC
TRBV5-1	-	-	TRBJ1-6	CASSLGAQTHNSPLHF	TGCGCCAGCAGCTTGGGGGCACAAACCCATAATTCACCCCTCCACTTT
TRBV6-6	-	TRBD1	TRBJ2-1	CASSYTGGEQFF	TGTGCCAGCAGTTACACAGGGGGTGAGCAGTTCTTC
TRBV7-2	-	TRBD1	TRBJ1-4	CASSFRDSLNEKLFF	TGTGCCAGCAGCTTCCGGGACAGCCTTAATGAAAAACTGTTTTTT
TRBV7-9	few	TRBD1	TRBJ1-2	CASSYSTGQGPGGYTF	TGTGCCAGCAGCTACTCAACAGGACAGGGGCCAGGAGGCTACACCTTC
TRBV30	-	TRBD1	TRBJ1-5	CAWWNPGQPNQPQHF	TGTGCCTGGTGGAATCCGGGACAGCCCAATCAGCCCCAGCATTTT
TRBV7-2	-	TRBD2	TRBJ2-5	CASSLGLAVNQETQYF	TGTGCCAGCAGCTTAGGACTAGCGGTGAATCAAGAGACCCAGTACTTC
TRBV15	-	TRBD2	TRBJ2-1	CATSRLAGGFNEQFF	TGTGCCACCAGCAGATTGGCGGGGGGGTTCAATGAGCAGTTCTTC
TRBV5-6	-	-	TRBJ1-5	CASSLAVNSNQPQHF	TGTGCCAGCAGCTTGGCCGTTAATAGCAATCAGCCCCAGCATTTT
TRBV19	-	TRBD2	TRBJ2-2	CASSFSGDRTGELFF	TGTGCCAGTAGTTTTAGCGGGGACCGCACCGGGGAGCTGTTTTTT
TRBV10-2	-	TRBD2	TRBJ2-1	CASSGISGGVNEQFF	TGCGCCAGCAGTGGAATTAGCGGGGGAGTCAATGAGCAGTTCTTC
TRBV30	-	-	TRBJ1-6	CAWNRLRGSDNSPLHF	TGTGCCTGGAATCGTCTGAGAGGCTCGGATAATTCACCCCTCCACTTT
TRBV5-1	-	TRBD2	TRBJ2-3	CASSLPGGDTQYF	TGCGCCAGCAGCTTGCCGGGGGGAGATACGCAGTATTTT
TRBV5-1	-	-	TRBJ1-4	CASHSQGNNEKLFF	TGCGCCAGCCACTCACAGGGTAATAATGAAAAACTGTTTTTT
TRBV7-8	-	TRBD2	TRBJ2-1	CASSLSGGHYNEQFF	TGTGCCAGCAGCCTAAGCGGGGGGCATTACAATGAGCAGTTCTTC
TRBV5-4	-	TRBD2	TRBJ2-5	CASSLGSSGGAGETQYF	TGTGCCAGCAGCTTGGGCTCTAGCGGGGGGGCCGGTGAGACCCAGTACTTC
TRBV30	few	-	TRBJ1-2	CAWSVQQAEDYTF	TGTGCCTGGAGTGTTCAACAGGCTGAAGACTACACCTTC
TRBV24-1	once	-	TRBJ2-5	CATSDPRGRETQYF	TGTGCCACCAGTGACCCGCGGGGGCGAGAGACCCAGTACTTC
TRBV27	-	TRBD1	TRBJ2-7	CASSSLGQDYEQYF	TGTGCCAGCAGTAGCCTTGGACAGGACTACGAGCAGTACTTC
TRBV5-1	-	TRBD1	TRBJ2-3	CASSLDRADTDTQYF	TGCGCCAGCAGCCTCGACAGGGCTGACACAGATACGCAGTATTTT
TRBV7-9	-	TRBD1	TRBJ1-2	CANQGGLNYGYTF	TGTGCCAACCAGGGGGGCCTAAACTATGGCTACACCTTC
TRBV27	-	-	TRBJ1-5	CASSFGRNQPQHF	TGTGCCAGCAGTTTTGGGAGGAATCAGCCCCAGCATTTT
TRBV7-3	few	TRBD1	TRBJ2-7	CASSSGTGAREQYF	TGTGCCAGCAGCTCCGGGACAGGGGCGCGCGAGCAGTACTTC